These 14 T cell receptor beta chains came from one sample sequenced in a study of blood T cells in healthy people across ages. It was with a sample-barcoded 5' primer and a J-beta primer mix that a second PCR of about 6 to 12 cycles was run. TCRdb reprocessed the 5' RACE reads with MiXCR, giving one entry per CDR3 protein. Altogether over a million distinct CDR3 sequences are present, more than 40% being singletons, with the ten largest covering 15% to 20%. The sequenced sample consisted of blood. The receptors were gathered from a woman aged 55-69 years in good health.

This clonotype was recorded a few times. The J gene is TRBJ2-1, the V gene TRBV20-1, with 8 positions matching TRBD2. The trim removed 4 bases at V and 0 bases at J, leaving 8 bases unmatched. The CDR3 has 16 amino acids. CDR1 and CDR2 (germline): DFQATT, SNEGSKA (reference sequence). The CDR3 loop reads CSAKTPGLGSYNEQFF. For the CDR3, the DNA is TGCAGTGCTAAAACCCCGGGACTAGGCTCCTACAATGAGCAGTTCTTC.

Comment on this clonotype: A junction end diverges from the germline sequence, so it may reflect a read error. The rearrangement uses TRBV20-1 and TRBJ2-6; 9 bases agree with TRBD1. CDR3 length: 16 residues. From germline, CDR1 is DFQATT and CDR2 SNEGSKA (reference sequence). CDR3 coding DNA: TGCAGTGCTAGAGCGCACAGGGGGCAGGGGGCCAACGGCCTGACTTTC. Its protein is CSARAHRGQGANGLTF.

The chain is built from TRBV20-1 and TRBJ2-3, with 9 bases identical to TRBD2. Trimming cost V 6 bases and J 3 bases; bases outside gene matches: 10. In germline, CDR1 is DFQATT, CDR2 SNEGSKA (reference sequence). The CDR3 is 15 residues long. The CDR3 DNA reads TGCAGTGCGGGGCTCATGGCGGGAGGGACAGATACGCAGTATTTT. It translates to CSAGLMAGGTDTQYF.

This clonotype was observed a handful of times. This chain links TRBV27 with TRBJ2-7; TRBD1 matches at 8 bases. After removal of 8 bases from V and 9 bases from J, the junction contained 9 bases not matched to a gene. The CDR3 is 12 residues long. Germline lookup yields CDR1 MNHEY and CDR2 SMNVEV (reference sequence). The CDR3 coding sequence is TGTGCCAGCGGAGGACAGGGCCTTCGGCAGTACTTC. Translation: CASGGQGLRQYF.

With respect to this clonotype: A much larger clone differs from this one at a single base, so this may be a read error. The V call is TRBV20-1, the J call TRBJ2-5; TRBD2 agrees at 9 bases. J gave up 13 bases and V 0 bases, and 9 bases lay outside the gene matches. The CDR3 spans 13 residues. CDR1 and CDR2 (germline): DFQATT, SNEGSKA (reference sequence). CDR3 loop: CSARDGAGGVLYF. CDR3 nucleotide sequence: TGCAGTGCTAGAGATGGGGCGGGAGGGGTCCTGTACTTC.

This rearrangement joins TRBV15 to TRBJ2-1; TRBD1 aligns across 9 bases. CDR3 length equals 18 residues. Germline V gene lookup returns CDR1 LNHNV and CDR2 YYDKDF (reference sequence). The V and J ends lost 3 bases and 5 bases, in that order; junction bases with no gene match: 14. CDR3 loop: CATSSYSGTGKGDNEQFF. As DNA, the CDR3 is TGTGCCACCAGCAGTTATTCCGGGACAGGGAAAGGAGACAATGAGCAGTTCTTC.

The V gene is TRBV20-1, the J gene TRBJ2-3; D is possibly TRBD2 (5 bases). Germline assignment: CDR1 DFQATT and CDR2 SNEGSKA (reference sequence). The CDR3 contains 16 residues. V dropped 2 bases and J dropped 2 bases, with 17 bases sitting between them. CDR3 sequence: CSARPDSDLHTDTQYF. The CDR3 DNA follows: TGCAGTGCTAGACCGGACTCCGACCTTCACACAGATACGCAGTATTTT.

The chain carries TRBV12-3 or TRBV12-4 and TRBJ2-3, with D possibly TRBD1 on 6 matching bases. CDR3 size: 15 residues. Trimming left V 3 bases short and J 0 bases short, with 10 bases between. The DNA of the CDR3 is TGTGCCAGCAGTTTGCTGGGGGCAAGCACAGATACGCAGTATTTT. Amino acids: CASSLLGASTDTQYF.

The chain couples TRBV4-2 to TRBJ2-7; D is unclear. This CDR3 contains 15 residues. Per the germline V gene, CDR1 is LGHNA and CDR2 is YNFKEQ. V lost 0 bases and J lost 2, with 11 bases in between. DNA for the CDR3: TGTGCCAGCAGCCAAGATATGGTAGGCCCCTACGAGCAGTACTTC. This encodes CASSQDMVGPYEQYF.

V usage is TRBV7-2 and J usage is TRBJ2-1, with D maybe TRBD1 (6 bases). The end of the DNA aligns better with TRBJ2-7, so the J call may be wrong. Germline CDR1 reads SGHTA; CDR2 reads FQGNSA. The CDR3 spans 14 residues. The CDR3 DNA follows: TGTGCCAGCATTAGGGGGAGCTCCTACAATGAGCAGTACTTC. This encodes CASIRGSSYNEQYF.

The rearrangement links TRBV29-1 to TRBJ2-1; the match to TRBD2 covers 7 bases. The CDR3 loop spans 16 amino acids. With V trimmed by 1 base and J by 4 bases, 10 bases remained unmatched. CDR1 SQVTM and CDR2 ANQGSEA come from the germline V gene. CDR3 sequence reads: CSVEARTRGQYNEQFF. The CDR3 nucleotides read TGCAGCGTTGAAGCCCGGACTAGAGGACAATACAATGAGCAGTTCTTC.

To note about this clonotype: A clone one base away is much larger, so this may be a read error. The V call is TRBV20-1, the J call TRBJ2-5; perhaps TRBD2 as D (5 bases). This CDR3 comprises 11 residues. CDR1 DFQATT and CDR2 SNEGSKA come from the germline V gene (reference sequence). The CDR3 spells CSTRSGETQYF. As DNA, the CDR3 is TGCAGTACTAGGTCTGGGGAGACCCAGTACTTC.

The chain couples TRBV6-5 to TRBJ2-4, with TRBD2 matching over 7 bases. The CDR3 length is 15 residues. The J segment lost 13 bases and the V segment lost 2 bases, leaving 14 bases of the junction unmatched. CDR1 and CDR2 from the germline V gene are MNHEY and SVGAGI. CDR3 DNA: TGTGCCAGCAGTTACGACGACCGGACTAGTGGGTCGCAGTACTTC. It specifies CASSYDDRTSGSQYF.

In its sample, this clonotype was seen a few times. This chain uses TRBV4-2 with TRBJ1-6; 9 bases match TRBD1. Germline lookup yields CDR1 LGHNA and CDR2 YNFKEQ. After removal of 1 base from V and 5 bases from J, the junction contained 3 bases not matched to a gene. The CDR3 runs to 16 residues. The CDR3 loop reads CASSQVQGADNSPLHF. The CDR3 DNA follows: TGTGCCAGCAGCCAAGTACAGGGGGCGGATAATTCACCCCTCCACTTT.